The 31 T cell receptor beta chains presented below share a single source sample, sequenced in a study of T cell responses to AZD1222 COVID-19 vaccine. The repertoire was sequenced with immunoSEQ multiplex PCR; TCRdb's copy has only in-frame clones and lacks some. The repertoire holds about 100,000 clones, with about 88% as singletons. Sequences were derived from peripheral blood, sampled on day 0 of AZD1222 vaccination. The origin of the receptors is an adult in good health.

The CDR3 reads CASSAQGSSYNSPLHF. CDR3 DNA: TGTGCCAGCAGCGCTCAGGGGAGCTCCTATAATTCACCCCTCCACTTT. This sequence joins TRBV9 and TRBJ1-6, with D maybe TRBD1 (6 bases). Trimming took off 3 bases at V and 0 bases at J, with 10 bases between the two ends. The CDR3 loop spans 16 amino acids. Germline CDR1 reads SGDLS; CDR2 reads YYNGEE.

This clone occurred once. The rearrangement links TRBV6-6 to TRBJ1-2; D might be TRBD1 (5 bases). The CDR3 contains 13 residues. The germline V gene has CDR1 MNHNY and CDR2 SVGAGI (reference sequence). Deletions cut 7 bases from V and 6 bases from J, with 15 bases between. The CDR3 DNA is TGTGCCAGCATTTTCGATCCGACAGATGGCTACACCTTC. This sequence encodes CASIFDPTDGYTF.

The V and J genes are TRBV27 and TRBJ1-1, with TRBD1 identical over 10 bases. This CDR3 region has 14 residues. From germline, CDR1 is MNHEY and CDR2 SMNVEV (reference sequence). V lost 5 bases and J lost 7; bases outside the gene matches: 7. The CDR3 DNA is TGTGCCAGCAGTCCGACAGGGGGCAGGGGTGAAGCTTTCTTT. Its protein is CASSPTGGRGEAFF.

The genes are TRBV19 and TRBJ2-5; TRBD2 is a possible D gene (7 bases). This CDR3 has 16 residues. V was shortened by 1 base and J by 9 bases, with 21 bases between the two germline ends. Germline lookup yields CDR1 LNHDA and CDR2 SQIVND (reference sequence). The CDR3 sequence: CASSIVFGSGGSAQYF. CDR3 nucleotide sequence: TGTGCCAGTAGTATAGTCTTCGGATCGGGGGGCAGCGCCCAGTACTTC.

The V call is TRBV10-3, the J call TRBJ2-7; 8 nucleotides agree with TRBD1. The CDR3 consists of 13 residues. Germline loops: CDR1 ENHRY, CDR2 SYGVKD. V lost 10 bases to trimming and J lost 3 bases; unmatched junction nucleotides: 8. The CDR3 DNA reads as TGTGCCACATCCGGGACAGGTCACTACGAGCAGTACTTC. Its translation: CATSGTGHYEQYF.

The gene calls are TRBV14 and TRBJ1-1, with TRBD1 matching over 7 bases. The CDR3 contains 13 residues. Germline assignment: CDR1 SGHDN and CDR2 FVKESK. The V segment lost 10 bases and the J segment 0 bases; nucleotides outside the gene matches: 5. In DNA form, the CDR3 reads TGTGCCACCCAACAGGGGATGAACACTGAAGCTTTCTTT. Encoded protein: CATQQGMNTEAFF.

This clone was recorded a few times. The chain combines TRBV28 with TRBJ1-6; a weak D match, TRBD1 (5 bases). The CDR3 has 16 residues. Germline CDR1 MDHEN, CDR2 SYDVKM. V gave up 3 bases and J gave up 9 bases, with 18 bases separating them. This CDR3 reads CASSFPTGGGSSPLHF. The CDR3 nucleotides are TGTGCCAGCAGTTTCCCGACTGGCGGGGGTAGTTCACCCCTCCACTTT.

This rearrangement joins TRBV24-1 to TRBJ2-1, with 7 bases aligning to TRBD1. Germline CDR1 reads KGHDR; CDR2 reads SFDVKD. The CDR3 covers 15 residues. Germline trimming cut 3 bases from V and 5 bases from J; bases unmatched to any gene: 6. The CDR3 bases are TGTGCCACCAGTGATCCCGGGACAGAGGACAATGAGCAGTTCTTC. This translates into CATSDPGTEDNEQFF.

Concerning this clone: The conserved phenylalanine or tryptophan normally closing the CDR3 is absent here, so this likely arose from a read error. The rearrangement uses TRBV12-3 or TRBV12-4 and TRBJ1-2; D remains ambiguous. The CDR3 length is 13 residues. Trimming removed 3 bases from V and 7 bases from J, with 12 bases in between. The CDR3 coding sequence is TGTGCCAGCAGTTTTCCGGACGGAACTGGCTACACCCTC. This translates into CASSFPDGTGYTL.

V gene TRBV21-1 combines with J gene TRBJ2-2; TRBD1 is taken as the D call from the table, unchecked against the DNA. TRBV21-1 is a recognized pseudogene. The CDR3 is 16 residues long. The CDR3: CASSKAAGVNTGELFF. The CDR3 region has the DNA TGTGCCAGCAGCAAAGCCGCAGGGGTAAACACCGGGGAGCTGTTTTTT.

This clone was picked up one time. The CDR3 here is CASSTAPQETQYF. CDR3 nucleotide sequence: TGTGCCAGCTCGACAGCTCCTCAAGAGACCCAGTACTTC. The chain recombines TRBV18 with TRBJ2-5, with D maybe TRBD1 (5 bases). The length of the CDR3 is 13 residues. Germline values: CDR1 KGHSH, CDR2 LQKENI. The V end lost 6 bases, the J end lost 2 bases, and 10 bases lay between the germline ends.

The CDR3 coding sequence is TGTGCCAGCAGCTTACAGGGGGCTGAGCAGTTCTTC. Amino acids: CASSLQGAEQFF. The V call is TRBV7-2, the J call TRBJ2-1, with 8 bases fitting TRBD1. CDR3 length equals 12 residues. V was clipped by 2 bases and J by 9 bases; unmatched bases: 0. The germline gives CDR1 SGHTA, CDR2 FQGNSA.

The J gene is TRBJ2-3, the V gene TRBV6-5, with TRBD1 matching over 7 bases. Trimming removed 11 bases from V and 3 bases from J; junction bases left unmatched: 8. Per the germline V gene, CDR1 is MNHEY and CDR2 is SVGAGI. The CDR3 is 13 amino acids. CDR3 amino acids: CAVKDRQTDTQYF. The DNA of the CDR3 is TGTGCCGTAAAGGACAGGCAGACAGATACGCAGTATTTT.

The rearrangement links TRBV29-1 to TRBJ1-1; D is perhaps TRBD1 (6 bases). The germline V gene encodes CDR1 SQVTM and CDR2 ANQGSEA. CDR3 length: 13 residues. V lost 4 bases and J 5 bases, leaving 14 bases between the germline ends. In DNA form, the CDR3 reads TGCAGCGTTGGGCGGGGGGGCTTTACTGAAGCTTTCTTT. Translated, it gives CSVGRGGFTEAFF.

This sequence joins TRBV27 and TRBJ2-3; 8 positions match TRBD2. The CDR3 runs 14 residues. The trim removed 2 bases at V and 6 bases at J, leaving 4 bases unmatched. The germline CDR1 and CDR2 sequences are MNHEY and SMNVEV (reference sequence). The CDR3 loop is CASSLAAGVDTQYF. As DNA, the CDR3 is TGTGCCAGCAGTTTAGCAGCGGGAGTGGATACGCAGTATTTT.

This clone was recorded only once. This chain connects TRBV7-9 to TRBJ1-1; the D gene is possibly TRBD1 (5 bases). With 1 base removed from V and 8 bases from J, the gap between germline ends came to 8 bases. The CDR3 spans 12 residues. From germline, CDR1 is SEHNR and CDR2 FQNEAQ (reference sequence). DNA for the CDR3: TGTGCCAGCAGCTTAGTCTGGGGGGAAGCTTTCTTT. Encoded protein: CASSLVWGEAFF.

The chain joins TRBV5-6 to TRBJ1-4; D is undetermined. The length of the CDR3 is 13 residues. Trimming took off 1 base at V and 6 bases at J, with 7 bases between the two ends. Per germline, CDR1 SGHDT and CDR2 YYEEEE. Written as DNA, the CDR3 is TGTGCCAGCAGCTTGTGGCAGGATGAAAAACTGTTTTTT. Amino acids: CASSLWQDEKLFF.

The rearrangement joins TRBV19 to TRBJ1-2; tentatively, D is TRBD1 (5 bases). The length of the CDR3 is 20 residues. Trimming took off 9 bases at V and 8 bases at J, with 40 bases between the two ends. Germline V CDR1 and CDR2: LNHDA, SQIVND (reference sequence). CDR3 loop: CASRPSGGTFVRVSANGYTF. In DNA, the CDR3 is TGTGCCAGCCGCCCTTCCGGGGGGACCTTTGTAAGGGTTTCGGCAAACGGCTACACCTTC.

The V gene is TRBV5-6, the J gene TRBJ2-3, with D possibly being TRBD2 (5 bases). CDR1 is SGHDT, CDR2 YYEEEE, per germline. V was clipped by 4 bases and J by 4 bases, with 13 bases between them. The CDR3 consists of 14 residues. CDR3 bases: TGTGCCAGCAGCCCCTACAGAGGGTCAGATACGCAGTATTTT. It is translated as CASSPYRGSDTQYF.

The chain combines TRBV10-3 with TRBJ2-7, with TRBD1 matching over 10 bases. The CDR3 covers 14 residues. V gave up 4 bases and J gave up 5 bases; unmatched junction bases: 5. Germline V CDR1 and CDR2: ENHRY, SYGVKD. The CDR3 nucleotides are TGTGCCATCAGTGGACAGGGGGCGCCGCACGAGCAGTACTTC. This codes for CAISGQGAPHEQYF.

This clone was found once. The rearrangement links TRBV27 to TRBJ1-5; 7 bases map to TRBD1. Germline V gene lookup returns CDR1 MNHEY and CDR2 SMNVEV (reference sequence). The CDR3 loop spans 16 amino acids. The ends lost 7 bases at V and 0 bases at J; junction bases unmatched: 9. CDR3 nucleotides: TGTGCCAGCAATGCAGGGGGGTCTCGTAGCAATCAGCCCCAGCATTTT. Translation gives CASNAGGSRSNQPQHF.

The chain combines TRBV5-5 with TRBJ2-1; D ambiguous. The length of the CDR3 is 15 residues. The germline V gene encodes CDR1 SGHKS and CDR2 YYEKEE (reference sequence). Trimming removed 1 base from V and 5 bases from J, with 13 bases in between. CDR3 amino acids: CASSLSRHPDNEQFF. CDR3 nucleotide sequence: TGTGCCAGCAGCTTGTCGAGACACCCGGACAATGAGCAGTTCTTC.

This chain links TRBV29-1 with TRBJ2-1; TRBD1 aligns across 9 bases. J was trimmed by 9 bases and V by 7 bases; bases with no gene match: 10. Germline CDR1 is SQVTM and CDR2 is ANQGSEA. This CDR3 comprises 13 residues. DNA of the CDR3: TGCAGCGGGGGACAGGGTTTCAGTGGTGAGCAGTTCTTC. Its translation: CSGGQGFSGEQFF.

The V gene is TRBV5-6, the J gene TRBJ1-6; 7 bases agree with TRBD1. The CDR3 has 11 residues. Germline CDR1 is SGHDT and CDR2 is YYEEEE. The J segment lost 15 bases and the V segment lost 1 base, leaving 1 base of the junction unmatched. The CDR3 region has the DNA TGTGCCAGCAGCTTGCAGGGGGACCTCCACTTT. Its protein product is CASSLQGDLHF.

This sequence joins TRBV29-1 and TRBJ2-5; 8 nucleotides line up with TRBD1. Germline values: CDR1 SQVTM, CDR2 ANQGSEA. This CDR3 contains 13 residues. The V and J ends lost 6 bases and 0 bases, in that order; junction bases with no gene match: 3. CDR3 sequence (DNA): TGCAGCGTCGACAGGGGCCACCAAGAGACCCAGTACTTC. Translated: CSVDRGHQETQYF.

This clone was counted once. The chain links TRBV7-9 to TRBJ1-3; D unresolved. V lost 5 bases, J lost 0 bases, and 8 bases lay in between. The CDR3 is 14 residues long. Germline loops: CDR1 SEHNR, CDR2 FQNEAQ (reference sequence). CDR3 residues: CASSVISSGNTIYF. The CDR3 region has the DNA TGTGCCAGCAGCGTGATAAGCTCTGGAAACACCATATATTTT. The whole variable domain, filled in from reference TRBV7-9 and TRBJ1-3, reads DTGVSQNPRHKITKRGQNVTFRCDPISEHNRLYWYRQTLGQGPEFLTYFQNEAQLEKSRLLSDRFSAERPKGSFSTLEIQRTEQGDSAMYLCASSVISSGNTIYFGEGSWLTVV.

Only one count was recorded for this clone. The chain links TRBV28 to TRBJ1-2, with D perhaps matching TRBD1 (5 bases). CDR3 length: 16 residues. Between the trimmed V and J ends, which lost 5 bases and 4 bases, there was a span of 20 bases. Germline-derived CDR1 and CDR2 are MDHEN and SYDVKM. In DNA form, the CDR3 reads TGTGCCAGCAGTCCTTGGGGGACCCCGCGGGCCTATGGCTACACCTTC. Translating it yields CASSPWGTPRAYGYTF.

The chain couples TRBV7-9 to TRBJ1-1; D is unclear. In germline, CDR1 is SEHNR, CDR2 FQNEAQ (reference sequence). V was clipped by 0 bases and J by 1 base, with 9 bases between them. The CDR3 extends over 15 amino acids. The CDR3 spells CASSLALSGNTEAFF. The CDR3 DNA sequence: TGTGCCAGCAGCTTAGCGCTTAGTGGGAACACTGAAGCTTTCTTT.

The CDR3, as DNA: TGCGCCAGCAGCTACCGGGACATCCAAGAGACCCAGTACTTC. This sequence encodes CASSYRDIQETQYF. The chain joins TRBV5-1 to TRBJ2-5, with TRBD1 as a possible D gene (6 bases). CDR1 and CDR2 from the germline V gene are SGHRS and YFSETQ. The CDR3 is 14 amino acids. Trimming took 3 bases from V and 1 from J, leaving 10 bases between them. The full variable domain, completed using reference TRBV5-1 and TRBJ2-5, is KAGVTQTPRYLIKTRGQQVTLSCSPISGHRSVSWYQQTPGQGLQFLFEYFSETQRNKGNFPGRFSGRQFSNSRSEMNVSTLELGDSALYLCASSYRDIQETQYFGPGTRLLVL.

The V call is TRBV29-1, the J call TRBJ2-3, with D perhaps TRBD1 (5 bases). The CDR3 contains 12 residues. V was trimmed by 7 bases and J by 5 bases, leaving 13 bases between them. The germline V gene encodes CDR1 SQVTM and CDR2 ANQGSEA. The CDR3 loop reads CSAIPTEDTQYF. In DNA form, the CDR3 reads TGCAGCGCCATTCCGACAGAAGATACGCAGTATTTT.

The chain employs TRBV9 and TRBJ1-1; D is unresolved. CDR1 SGDLS and CDR2 YYNGEE come from the germline V gene. The CDR3 is 14 residues long. V lost 0 bases, J lost 1 base, and 7 bases lay in between. The DNA for the CDR3 is TGTGCCAGCAGCGTAGTTTTCACGAACACTGAAGCTTTCTTT. This gives the protein CASSVVFTNTEAFF.